This T cell receptor beta chain is drawn from a study of T cells in Graves' hyperthyroidism and ophthalmopathy. V was shortened by 1 base and J by 3 bases, with 10 bases between the two germline ends. The CDR3 spans 14 residues. Germline CDR1 DFQATT, CDR2 SNEGSKA (reference sequence). This clonotype came up many times. Regions amplified from RNA transcripts were the TCR beta CDR3 regions. A first-round RT-PCR of the TCR CDR3 used the HTBI primer set. TCRdb re-called the multiplex PCR reads through MiXCR, storing one row per CDR3 protein. The sample records approximately 410,000 distinct CDR3 sequences, about 14% being singletons.

The rearrangement joins TRBV20-1 to TRBJ2-1; D is perhaps TRBD1 or TRBD2 (6 bases each). Sequenced material: blood. The TCR was taken from a man between 18 and 29 years old with Graves' ophthalmopathy. The DNA for the CDR3 is TGCAGTGCTAGAGCCCGGGGGCTCTACAATGAGCAGTTCTTC. It translates to CSARARGLYNEQFF.